This is a list of T cell receptor beta chains from one sample in a study of blood T cell repertoires in COVID-19. Sequencing used immunoSEQ multiplex PCR; TCRdb keeps in-frame clones, though not all of them. In the table there are about 180,000 clones, approximately 86% of which are singletons. Sequencing was carried out using peripheral blood. These receptors were obtained from a man in his sixties with COVID-19, enrolled during active disease. CDR3s include the opening cysteine and the closing phenylalanine or tryptophan. A D gene is named only where the DNA matches it firmly. Expanded clones are given a class, and other clones once, few, many or no size at all.

j_call: TRBJ2-5
d_call: TRBD1
v_call: TRBV11-1
clone_size: .
cdr3_nt: TGTGCCAGCAGCTCCGTACAGGGGCGAGAGACCCAGTACTTC
cdr3_aa: CASSSVQGRETQYF

j_call: TRBJ2-3
d_call: TRBD2
v_call: TRBV3-1/TRBV3-2
clone_size: .
cdr3_nt: TGTGCCAGCAGCCCTGCCTTAGCGGGGGGCCTTGATACGCAGTATTTT
cdr3_aa: CASSPALAGGLDTQYF

j_call: TRBJ1-5
d_call: .
v_call: TRBV30
clone_size: .
cdr3_nt: TGTGCCTGGAGCCGGGGGGGTGGACAGCCCCAGCATTTT
cdr3_aa: CAWSRGGGQPQHF

j_call: TRBJ2-1
d_call: TRBD2
v_call: TRBV7-3
clone_size: .
cdr3_nt: TGTGCCAGCAGCTCCTCGGGACTAGCGGGGGTTAGGGTGAATGAGCAGTTCTTC
cdr3_aa: CASSSSGLAGVRVNEQFF

j_call: TRBJ1-6
d_call: TRBD1
v_call: TRBV6-6
clone_size: .
cdr3_nt: TGTGCCACCCGGGACAGACATAATTCACCCCTCCACTTT
cdr3_aa: CATRDRHNSPLHF

j_call: TRBJ1-1
d_call: .
v_call: TRBV30
clone_size: .
cdr3_nt: TGTGCCTGGAGTCGAAGGGGATCTGAAGCTTTCTTT
cdr3_aa: CAWSRRGSEAFF

j_call: TRBJ1-3
d_call: .
v_call: TRBV7-8
clone_size: .
cdr3_nt: TGTGCCAGCAGCTTAGATTTTGAGGTTACTGGAAACACCATATATTTT
cdr3_aa: CASSLDFEVTGNTIYF

j_call: TRBJ1-2
d_call: .
v_call: TRBV18
clone_size: .
cdr3_nt: TGTGCCAGCTCACCCGAACAGGACTATGGCTACACCTTC
cdr3_aa: CASSPEQDYGYTF

j_call: TRBJ2-5
d_call: TRBD2
v_call: TRBV4-3
clone_size: .
cdr3_nt: TGCGCCAGCAGCCTCGGGGCAGGGAGCGGGGAAGAGACCCAGTACTTC
cdr3_aa: CASSLGAGSGEETQYF

j_call: TRBJ2-5
d_call: TRBD1
v_call: TRBV5-1
clone_size: .
cdr3_nt: TGCGCCAGCAGCTTGGCCCTACAGGGGCGGGAGACCCAGTACTTC
cdr3_aa: CASSLALQGRETQYF

j_call: TRBJ2-7
d_call: TRBD1
v_call: TRBV2
clone_size: few
cdr3_nt: TGTGCCAGCAGTCGACAGGGATTTGGCTACGAGCAGTACTTC
cdr3_aa: CASSRQGFGYEQYF

j_call: TRBJ1-6
d_call: TRBD1
v_call: TRBV30
clone_size: .
cdr3_nt: TGTGCCTGGAAAGGACAGGGAAGTTCACCCCTCCACTTT
cdr3_aa: CAWKGQGSSPLHF

j_call: TRBJ1-2
d_call: .
v_call: TRBV12-3/TRBV12-4
clone_size: .
cdr3_nt: TGTGCCAGCAGTTTAGGACAGTATGGCTACACCTTC
cdr3_aa: CASSLGQYGYTF

j_call: TRBJ1-5
d_call: TRBD1
v_call: TRBV6-5
clone_size: .
cdr3_nt: TGTGCCAGCAGATACCGGGACAGATCTCAGCCCCAGCATTTT
cdr3_aa: CASRYRDRSQPQHF

j_call: TRBJ2-7
d_call: TRBD2
v_call: TRBV19
clone_size: .
cdr3_nt: TGTGCCAGTAGTATAGATTGGAGCGGGAGGGCCTACGAGCAGTACTTC
cdr3_aa: CASSIDWSGRAYEQYF

j_call: TRBJ1-1
d_call: TRBD1
v_call: TRBV27
clone_size: few
cdr3_nt: TGTGCCAGCAGTTTGCAGCGCTTTTCGCGCACAGGGGCTAACACTGAAGCTTTCTTT
cdr3_aa: CASSLQRFSRTGANTEAFF